A selection of T cell receptor beta chains follows, all from one sample in a study of T cells in Graves' hyperthyroidism and ophthalmopathy. From the multiplex PCR reads, TCRdb called clonotypes with MiXCR, one entry per CDR3 protein. This table holds around 690,000 distinct CDR3 sequences, 15% to 20% found once. The sample consisted of blood. The receptors here all came from a man aged 50 to 59 with Graves' hyperthyroidism. Both conserved end residues are part of each CDR3. A D gene is named only where the DNA matches it firmly. Size tells how often a clone was seen (once, few, many) or the class of an expanded clone, and some rows leave it out.

TRBJ1-1 | many | TRBD1 | TRBV6-1 | TGTGCCAGCAGTCAATACAGGGGAACTGAAGCTTTCTTT | CASSQYRGTEAFF
TRBJ1-1 | many | - | TRBV27 | TGTGCCAGCAGTTCCATCATAAAGGTCCGAACTGAAGCTTTCTTT | CASSSIIKVRTEAFF
TRBJ1-1 | - | TRBD1 | TRBV20-1 | TGCAGTGCCCGGAGGACGGACAGGGGGCTGTGGGACACTGAAGCTTTCTTT | CSARRTDRGLWDTEAFF
TRBJ2-5 | many | TRBD1 | TRBV29-1 | TGCAGCTCCCGGACAGGCCGGGAGACCCAGTACTTC | CSSRTGRETQYF
TRBJ2-7 | many | TRBD1 | TRBV2 | TGTGCCAGCAGTGAAGAGGGACAGGGGGCCTACGAGCAGTACTTC | CASSEEGQGAYEQYF
TRBJ2-3 | many | - | TRBV5-1 | TGCGCCAGCGGAAACGGACAGAGCACAGATACGCAGTATTTT | CASGNGQSTDTQYF
TRBJ2-1 | many | - | TRBV7-9 | TGTGCCAGCAGCTTTCCGGGACCAGCCCACAATGAGCAGTTCTTC | CASSFPGPAHNEQFF
TRBJ2-3 | many | - | TRBV7-8 | TGTGCCAGCAGCTCCCTCCGGGGTGCGGTCAGCACAGATACGCAGTATTTT | CASSSLRGAVSTDTQYF
TRBJ1-1 | many | - | TRBV10-3 | TGTGCCACGCGATCGGTCTCCACTGAAGCTTTCTTT | CATRSVSTEAFF
TRBJ2-5 | - | TRBD2 | TRBV27 | TGTGCCAGCAGTCTAGCGGGAGGGCCATTAGGACGGGAGACCCAGTACTTC | CASSLAGGPLGRETQYF
TRBJ2-7 | few | - | TRBV10-3 | TGTGCCATCAGTGGTCCTGGGGAGCAGTACTTC | CAISGPGEQYF
TRBJ2-3 | many | - | TRBV12-3/TRBV12-4 | TGTGCCAGCAGTACAGGGTGGGCAGATACGCAGTATTTT | CASSTGWADTQYF
TRBJ1-5 | - | - | TRBV15 | TGTGCCACCAGCATTACAGGGAAGTTCGGCAATCAGCCCCAGCATTTT | CATSITGKFGNQPQHF
TRBJ2-3 | - | TRBD1 | TRBV12-5 | TGTGCTAGTGGTACCGGGACAGGGAACACAGATACGCAGTATTTT | CASGTGTGNTDTQYF
TRBJ2-5 | - | TRBD2 | TRBV14 | TGTGCCAGCAGCCAAGTTATACTAGCGGCATACCAAGAGACCCAGTACTTC | CASSQVILAAYQETQYF
TRBJ1-6 | - | - | TRBV2 | TGTGCCAGCAGTGGGACAGCTTATAATTCACCCCTCCACTTT | CASSGTAYNSPLHF
TRBJ1-1 | - | - | TRBV20-1 | TGCAGTGCTAGACTTACAGGCGCTGAAGCTTTCTTT | CSARLTGAEAFF
TRBJ2-5 | many | - | TRBV28 | TGTGCCAGCAGTTTAGGGGCCGCTCAAGAGACCCAGTACTTC | CASSLGAAQETQYF
TRBJ2-3 | few | TRBD2 | TRBV5-1 | TGCGCCAGCAGCTTGGATGGACTAGCGGGAATATATACGCAGTATTTT | CASSLDGLAGIYTQYF
TRBJ2-5 | - | TRBD2 | TRBV7-9 | TGTGCCAGCAGCTTAGTCCGGACTAGCGGGACCCTCCAAGAGACCCAGTACTTC | CASSLVRTSGTLQETQYF
TRBJ2-1 | - | TRBD2 | TRBV4-3 | TGCGCCAGCAGCCGCCCGGGACTAGCGGCCTACAATGAGCAGTTCTTC | CASSRPGLAAYNEQFF
TRBJ1-2 | many | TRBD1 | TRBV24-1 | TGTGCCACCAGTGATACGTACCGGGACAGCCAGCGCTACACCTTC | CATSDTYRDSQRYTF
TRBJ2-5 | many | - | TRBV7-2 | TGTGCCAGCAGCTTAGCGGCACAGGGTCAAGAGACCCAGTACTTC | CASSLAAQGQETQYF
TRBJ2-5 | many | TRBD2 | TRBV12-3/TRBV12-4 | TGTGCCCCAAGGAACAGAATGGACAGATTAGCGGGAGTAAACGAGACCCAGTACTTC | CAPRNRMDRLAGVNETQYF
TRBJ2-3 | many | - | TRBV9 | TGTGCCAGCCGTAAAGGGGACAGCACAGATACGCAGTATTTT | CASRKGDSTDTQYF
TRBJ2-7 | - | TRBD1 | TRBV30 | TGTGCCTGGAGTGAGGGACAGGGGGCGGGCGAGCAGTACTTC | CAWSEGQGAGEQYF
TRBJ2-2 | many | TRBD2 | TRBV11-3 | TGTGCCAGCAGCTTAGACCCATCGACTAGCCAAATGAACACCGGGGAGCTGTTTTTT | CASSLDPSTSQMNTGELFF
TRBJ2-7 | - | TRBD2 | TRBV19 | TGTGCCAGTAGTATAGATACCCCAGCGGGAGGATCCTACGAGCAGTACTTC | CASSIDTPAGGSYEQYF